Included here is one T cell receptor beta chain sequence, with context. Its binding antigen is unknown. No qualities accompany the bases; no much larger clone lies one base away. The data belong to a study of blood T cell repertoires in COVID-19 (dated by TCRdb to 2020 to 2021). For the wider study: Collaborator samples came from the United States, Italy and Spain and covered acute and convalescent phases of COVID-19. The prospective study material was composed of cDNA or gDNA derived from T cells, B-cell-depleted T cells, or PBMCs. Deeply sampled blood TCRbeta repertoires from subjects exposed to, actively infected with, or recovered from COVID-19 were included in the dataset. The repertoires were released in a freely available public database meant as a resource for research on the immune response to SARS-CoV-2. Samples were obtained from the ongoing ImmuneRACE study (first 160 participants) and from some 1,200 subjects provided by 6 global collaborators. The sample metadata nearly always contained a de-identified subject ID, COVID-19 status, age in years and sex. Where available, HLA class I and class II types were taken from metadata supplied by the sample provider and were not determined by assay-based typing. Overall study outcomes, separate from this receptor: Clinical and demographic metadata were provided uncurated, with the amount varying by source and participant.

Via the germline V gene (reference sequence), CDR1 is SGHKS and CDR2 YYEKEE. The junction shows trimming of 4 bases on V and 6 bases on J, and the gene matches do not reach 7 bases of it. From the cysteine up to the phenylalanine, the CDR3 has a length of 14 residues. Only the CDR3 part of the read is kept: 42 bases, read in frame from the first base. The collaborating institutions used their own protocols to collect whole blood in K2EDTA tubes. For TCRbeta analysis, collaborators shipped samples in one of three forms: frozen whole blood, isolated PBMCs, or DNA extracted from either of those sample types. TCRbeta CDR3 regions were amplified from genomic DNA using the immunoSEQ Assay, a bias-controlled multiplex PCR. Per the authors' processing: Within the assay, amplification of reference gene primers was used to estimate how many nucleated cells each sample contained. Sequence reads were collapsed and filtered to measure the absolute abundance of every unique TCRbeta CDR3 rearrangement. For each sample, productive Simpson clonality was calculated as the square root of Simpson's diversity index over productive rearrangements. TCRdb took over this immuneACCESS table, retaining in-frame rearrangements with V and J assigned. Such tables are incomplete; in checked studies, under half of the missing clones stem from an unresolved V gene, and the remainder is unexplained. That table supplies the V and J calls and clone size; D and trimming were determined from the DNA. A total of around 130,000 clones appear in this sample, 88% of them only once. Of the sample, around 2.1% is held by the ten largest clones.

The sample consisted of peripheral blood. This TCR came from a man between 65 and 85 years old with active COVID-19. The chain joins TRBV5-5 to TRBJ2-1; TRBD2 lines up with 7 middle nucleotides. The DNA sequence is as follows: TGTGCCAGCAGCCGAAGTCCTAGCGGCAATGAGCAGTTCTTC. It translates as CASSRSPSGNEQFF.